This TCR beta chain was retrieved from a study of T cells after yellow fever vaccination. A remark on this clonotype: Its matching antigen is unknown. This clone may be a read error of a much larger clone one base away. The CDR3 ends on some other residue instead of the conserved phenylalanine or tryptophan, so this is likely a read error.

Broader study findings: Abundant bulk-population clonotypes could contaminate the FACS-sorted repertoires.

MiXCR, applied by TCRdb to the 5' RACE reads, yields one record per CDR3 protein. The sample consists of a few hundred thousand distinct CDR3 sequences, around 6.8% of them appearing once. V shed 5 bases, J shed 3 bases, and the junction held 0 bases outside the gene matches. Germline CDR1 is SEHNR and CDR2 is FQNEAQ (reference sequence). The CDR3 consists of 12 residues. Sequences were derived from PBMCs, sampled about 49 days after the first yellow fever vaccination. This chain links TRBV7-9 with TRBJ2-7, with 8 bases fitting TRBD1. The clonotype originates from a man aged 18 to 29 who received the YFV17D yellow fever vaccine. The CDR3 sequence is CASSGQGYEQYI. CDR3 in DNA: TGTGCCAGCAGCGGACAGGGCTACGAGCAGTACATC.